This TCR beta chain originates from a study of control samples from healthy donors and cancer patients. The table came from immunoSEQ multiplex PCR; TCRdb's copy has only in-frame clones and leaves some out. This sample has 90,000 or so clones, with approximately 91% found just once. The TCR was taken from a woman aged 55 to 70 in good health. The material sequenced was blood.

CDR3 nucleotides: TGCGCCAGCAGCTTGGAGAGGGCTTACACTGAAGCTTTCTTT. This encodes CASSLERAYTEAFF. The rearrangement joins TRBV5-1 to TRBJ1-1; unclear D gene. CDR1 SGHRS and CDR2 YFSETQ come from the germline V gene. V gave up 0 bases and J gave up 3 bases, with 9 bases separating them. This CDR3 region has 14 residues. Together with reference TRBV5-1 and TRBJ1-1, the CDR3 gives the full variable domain: KAGVTQTPRYLIKTRGQQVTLSCSPISGHRSVSWYQQTPGQGLQFLFEYFSETQRNKGNFPGRFSGRQFSNSRSEMNVSTLELGDSALYLCASSLERAYTEAFFGQGTRLTVV.